The T cell receptor (beta chain) under discussion was sequenced for a study of T cells in Graves' hyperthyroidism and ophthalmopathy. The CDR3 regions of TCR beta were amplified from RNA transcripts. Researchers ran a first-round RT-PCR on the TCR CDR3 using the HTBI primer set. TCRdb reprocessed the multiplex PCR reads via MiXCR and lists one record per CDR3 protein. Of around 800,000 distinct CDR3 sequences in the sample, around 39% are singletons; the top ten hold 8.9%. The CDR3 sequence is 18 residues long. J gave up 0 bases and V 5 bases, and 11 bases lay outside the gene matches. Germline CDR1 is SGHTA and CDR2 is FQGNSA.

The source material was blood. The genes are TRBV7-2 and TRBJ2-7; TRBD2 matches 12 bases. This clonotype was obtained from a man aged 18 to 29 with Graves' hyperthyroidism. The CDR3 DNA follows: TGTGCCAGCAGCCCTCCGGGACTAGCGGGCGGCGCCTCCTACGAGCAGTACTTC. Translated, it gives CASSPPGLAGGASYEQYF.